Below, 4 T cell receptor beta chains from the same sample are listed, as sequenced in a study of T-cell reconstitution after alpha-beta-depleted transplantation in children. During its preparation, the TCRbeta library received unique molecular identifiers. MiXCR, applied by TCRdb to the PCR reads, yields one record per CDR3 protein. The table lists fewer than 150,000 distinct CDR3 sequences, more than 9.5% of them singletons. Specimen: PBMCs, mostly from graft donor cells, collected 180 days after TCRalphabeta/CD19-depleted stem cell transplant. The receptor source for this set is a girl less than two years old who had a stem cell transplant for combined immunodeficiency, so the T cells may come from the graft donor.

The rearrangement joins TRBV5-1 to TRBJ2-7, with D tentatively TRBD2 (5 bases). Trimming took off 1 base at V and 5 bases at J, with 13 bases between the two ends. Germline V lookup: CDR1 SGHRS, CDR2 YFSETQ. The CDR3 length is 14 residues. CDR3 nucleotide sequence: TGCGCCAGCAGCTTGCGGGAACAGCCCCACGAGCAGTACTTC. Protein sequence: CASSLREQPHEQYF.

This clonotype was detected a few times. CDR3: CASSSAGTGGIYEQYF. In DNA, the CDR3 is TGTGCCAGCAGTTCAGCCGGGACAGGGGGGATCTACGAGCAGTACTTC. The chain joins TRBV12-3 or TRBV12-4 to TRBJ2-7, with 11 positions matching TRBD1. CDR3 length: 16 residues. Trimming removed 4 bases from V and 3 bases from J; junction bases left unmatched: 8.

This clonotype showed up just a few times. This sequence joins TRBV28 and TRBJ2-7; D may be TRBD1 (7 bases). The length of the CDR3 is 15 residues. Germline V gene sequence: CDR1 MDHEN, CDR2 SYDVKM. V was shortened by 4 bases and J by 4 bases, with 17 bases between the two germline ends. The CDR3 coding sequence is TGTGCCAGCAGTTCCACAGGGGACTGGGCTTACGAGCAGTACTTC. Amino acids: CASSSTGDWAYEQYF.

CDR3 region: CASSQRRMGGNYGYTF. The CDR3 DNA sequence: TGCGCCAGCAGCCAGCGTAGGATGGGGGGAAACTATGGCTACACCTTC. The J gene is TRBJ1-2, the V gene TRBV4-3, with D maybe TRBD1 (5 bases). CDR3 length: 16 residues. V was trimmed by 3 bases and J by 2 bases, leaving 16 bases between them. The germline CDR1 and CDR2 sequences are LGHNA and YSLEER.